Included here is one T cell receptor (beta chain) sequence, with context. The antigen is undetermined. A second about 6 to 12 cycle PCR used barcoded and J-beta primers. In TCRdb, the 5' RACE reads were re-called with MiXCR into one record per CDR3 protein. Counted here are about 930,000 distinct CDR3 sequences, just under 30% occurring once; the ten biggest clones make up roughly 10%. The sample belongs to a study of blood T cells in healthy people across ages. Study-wide results and caveats: Unsorted PBMCs blocked a conclusive comparison of naive and antigen-experienced cells. Total diversity from one million sequenced T cells was likely underestimated.

The germline V gene has CDR1 DFQATT and CDR2 SNEGSKA (reference sequence). V lost 3 bases and J lost 4; bases outside the gene matches: 2. This CDR3 has 13 amino acids. This sample also appeared in a second study, on T cells of mothers and their children. This second study notes: For each mother, over 9.5 million TCR beta CDR3 reads were obtained, and for each child, 2.5 million to 3 million.

The clonotype comes from a woman between 40 and 50 years old in good health. The rearrangement joins TRBV20-1 to TRBJ1-4; TRBD1 matches at 7 bases. Material for sequencing was blood. DNA of the CDR3: TGCAGTGCTAGGACAGGGAATAATGAAAAACTGTTTTTT. Protein product: CSARTGNNEKLFF.